This paragraph reports one TCR beta chain. Its target is not known. Samples were taken several times over chemoradiotherapy. Profiling relied on immunoSEQ multiplex PCR, and the TCRdb table lists in-frame clones only, not all of them. The sample records under 15,000 clones, around 66% being singletons. The data originate from a study of chemoradiotherapy in HPV16-positive cancers. Study context: Candidate HPV-specific clones and shared TCR motifs came from two HPV16-positive patients. Study-wide results and caveats: Non-HPV-specific T cells did not expand in tumors during treatment, whereas candidate HPV-specific clones and E7-related motifs did. HPV-specific T cells were functionally defined from only two HPV16-positive patients.

The clonotype comes from a human donor with HPV-associated anogenital cancer. Collection took place from a patient who underwent chemoradiotherapy.

The CDR3 sequence: CASSFPEMNTEAFF. The CDR3 DNA reads TGTGCCAGCAGTTTTCCAGAAATGAACACTGAAGCTTTCTTT. The J gene is TRBJ1-1, the V gene TRBV28; no clear D. This CDR3 has 14 residues. The ends were cut back, 3 bases at V and 0 bases at J, with 8 bases in the middle. Germline V gene data show CDR1 as MDHEN and CDR2 as SYDVKM.